The entry that follows covers one T cell receptor beta chain sequence. What this receptor recognizes is not known. The record has no base qualities; no much larger clone is one base away. This entry is derived from a study of cytomegalovirus exposure and HLA in healthy donors listed by TCRdb under 2017. Regarding the research as a whole: In an earlier analysis of some 550 of the donors, roughly 300 Gb of sequence data and 100 million or so unique TCR beta sequences from 180 million or so T cells were reported. An early release that covered about 600 HLA-typed donors contained 300 to 350 gigabases of sequencing data and 85 million to 100 million unique TCR sequences. Among the approximately 400 genotyped donors, about 83% belonged to the genetic ancestry cluster associated with self-reported Caucasian donors. The study was designed to test whether signatures of past pathogen exposure could be identified by cataloging public T cell receptors. Using immunosequencing, the study profiled T cell repertoires from 550 to 750 subjects and related those repertoires to cytomegalovirus serostatus. A separate validation cohort of about 110 different subjects was used in addition to the roughly 720-subject first cohort. High-throughput TCR immunosequencing, statistical association of individual TCRs with disease status, and machine learning were combined to predict cytomegalovirus infection status. A later analysis re-examined previously published TCR beta repertoires from more than 650 donors and added high-resolution HLA genotyping to investigate patterns of TCR occurrence. Rather than drawing on any new phenotypic data, the later analysis identified candidate immune exposures from TCR beta sequences and the way those sequences occurred across donors. An earlier analysis of about 600 of the donors used high-throughput TCR beta sequencing to judge whether each TCR beta V gene segment behaved as functional or pseudogenic. Donor age, sex, ethnicity and CMV serostatus were collected together with the repertoire data. A later genetic analysis took genome-wide SNP genotypes for about 55% of the roughly 670 donors and used that subset as a discovery cohort. All discovery cohort repertoires had been generated on a single sequencing platform. HLA typing included class I and class II loci at four-digit resolution. The number of typed donors differed by locus: roughly 620-640 for A, B, C, DRB1 and DQB1; 500 to 550 for DQA1; 600 to 610 for DPA1; and roughly 490 for DPB1. A few DR-DQ haplotypes were treated as single units for association and clustering because of strong linkage in the cohort. Among around 400 genotyped donors of the cohort, an average of around 250,000 unique TCR beta nucleotide sequences was sequenced per donor, of which 15% to 20% were non-productive. The study at large found these results: A further reported finding was that TCR beta sequences accurately predicted the HLA-A and HLA-B alleles for most subjects in the first cohort. Roughly uniform sequencing depth across donors was assumed in presence/absence analyses, although this assumption may not hold. At a false discovery rate of 0.05, a later analysis linked around 15,000 TCR beta sequences to specific HLA alleles. In a later genetic analysis, fewer N-insertions in productive TCRs were reported among donors in an Asian-associated ancestry cluster than the approximately 630-donor mean. Compared with equally common non-associated chains, HLA-associated TCR beta chains in a later analysis were more clonally expanded and had lower generation probabilities. Linkage disequilibrium might explain the correlated functional status among segregating V segments, but an unknown experimental factor could not be excluded. A later genetic analysis associated a missense DCLRE1C variant with V-gene and J-gene trimming of TCR beta chains, and an independent cohort replicated the association. The authors suggested that the approach could potentially be extended to other disease states and immunological phenotypes. An earlier analysis of approximately 500 of the donors showed that most TCR beta V segments appeared in productive rearrangements either about 87% or about 30% of the time, which broadly matched IMGT annotations. Some IMGT-functional V segments, including TRBV6-2 and TRBV6-3, could not be distinguished by the 87-base-pair reads and were therefore excluded. CMV serostatus was the only immune exposure information available for the cohort. While some public TCRs were present in many individuals, most TCR sequences turned up only very rarely across donors. A few of the identified cytomegalovirus-associated TCR beta chains were confirmed in vitro to be specific for cytomegalovirus antigens. Assigning TCR associations to individual alleles was difficult when HLA alleles, especially DR and DQ, strongly co-occurred. Cytomegalovirus status was reported to be diagnosed by the classifier with high specificity and sensitivity in both the original and validation cohorts. Most CMV-associated TCR beta chains appeared to be HLA-restricted in a later analysis, and the HLA associations seemed to be driven largely by CMV exposure. According to a later analysis, TCR association rates differed among HLA loci, with DRB1 alleles showing the most associated TCRs and HLA-C alleles showing the fewest. In a later analysis, several top co-occurrence clusters were reported to appear linked to parvovirus B19, influenza, CMV and Epstein-Barr virus. A cluster of highly shared sequence variants was judged likely to be a technical artifact of the sequencing pipeline. This cohort had only TCR beta chains sequenced, and the lack of alpha or paired-chain data limited which features could be detected. Seventeen rarely observed V segments, including chromosome 9 orphons, were excluded from the earlier analysis of approximately 500 of the donors because counts were too low. A total of roughly 160 TCR beta chains were listed by the study as associated with cytomegalovirus. Because some donors lacked HLA typing at each locus, the association tests relied only on the typed subset.

The cohort was made up of around 720 healthy bone marrow donors. Cohort members were all nominally healthy when sampled, although unrecorded immune exposures were likely present. The donor was CMV seropositive and belonged to the group of 250 to 350 seropositive cohort members. A peripheral blood sample was collected from each donor, and TCR beta sequencing was performed on peripheral blood mononuclear cells. The Qiagen DNeasy Blood Extraction Kit was used to extract genomic DNA from the blood cell samples. V is cut back by 3 bases and J by 3 bases, with 8 bases in the junction unmatched. CDR1 and CDR2 were assigned from the germline V gene as MGHDK and SYGVNS. Counted from cysteine to phenylalanine, this CDR3 has 16 amino acids. Just CDR3 DNA is preserved here, 48 bases in frame from base 1. Library preparation employed the immunoSEQ multiplex PCR assay. For the multiplex PCR, a mixture combining 60 forward primers for TCR Vbeta segments and 13 reverse primers for TCR Jbeta segments was used. A multiplex PCR assay on genomic DNA amplified the CDR3 region of rearranged TCR beta genes. On the Illumina HiSeq System, the amplified TCR beta libraries were sequenced as 87-base-pair reads. Turning to the authors' computational methods: A later analysis tallied 75 million to 95 million unique TCR beta chains across the 650 to 750 repertoires, and approximately 12 million of those chains were shared by two or more donors. Raw reads were error-corrected and collapsed into unique sequences with a nearest-neighbor algorithm that merged closely related sequences to remove PCR and sequencing errors. Alignment of CDR3 sequences to IMGT reference sequences was used to assign V, D and J gene segments. For a sequence to be retained, at least a six-nucleotide match to both a V gene segment and a J gene segment was required. A rearrangement counted as productive if the CDR3 had no stop codons and remained in frame with V and J, and every other rearrangement counted as non-productive. CDR3 was defined by IMGT convention, running from the second conserved V-encoded cysteine to the conserved J-encoded phenylalanine. The earlier analysis of approximately 500 of the donors excluded sequences that lacked an unambiguous match to a single V gene segment. An earlier analysis of under 750 of the donors called V segments functional above 56.7% productive rearrangements and segregating when the between-donor standard deviation exceeded 5%. To diagnose cytomegalovirus status from the catalog of TCR beta chain sequences, a statistical classification framework was built. A later analysis assigned V and J genes by comparing TCR nucleotide sequences with IMGT/GENE-DB human TR gene sequences. In a later analysis, CDR3 sequences and most-parsimonious VDJ recombination scenarios were assigned using the TCRdist pipeline. In a later analysis, every TCR beta chain was defined by the combination of its CDR3 amino acid sequence and its V-gene family, and reads without a unique V-gene family were dropped. To address suspected cross-contamination and a sequencing artifact, a later analysis removed 592 highly shared, low-generation-probability nucleotide sequences. In a later analysis, a clonal expansion index for each public chain was calculated from normalized within-repertoire ranks of inferred template counts. Generation probabilities in a later analysis came from a VDJ recombination model fitted to out-of-frame rearrangements, and those results were checked against IGoR. In a later analysis, TCR-TCR, TCR-HLA and TCR-CMV co-occurrence was scored with hypergeometric tests, and a repertoire-size bias correction was applied to TCR pairs. To estimate false discovery rates, a later analysis permuted the HLA or CMV assignments 20 times. In a later analysis, co-occurring TCRs were grouped using DBSCAN, and TCRdist sequence similarity was added for clustering within HLA-allele-positive subsets. For co-occurrence clustering, repertoires with fewer than 30,000 or more than 120,000 public chains were excluded, along with five or six repertoires with anomalous nucleotide sharing. TCRdb carries this immuneACCESS record with in-frame sequences only. Its versions omit some clonotypes, under half of them owing to an unresolved V gene in the studies checked, with the rest unexplained. V, J and clone size were drawn from that table, and D and trimming were deduced from the DNA. Across this sample there are under 85,000 clones, with around 76% seen only once. The ten largest clones represent about a fifth of the sample.

The receptor was derived from a woman between 25 and 40 years old in good health and CMV-seropositive. The V and J segments used are TRBV25-1 and TRBJ2-3, and 8 junctional nucleotides match TRBD2. Sequenced: PBMCs. The sequenced DNA is TGTGCCAGCAGTGATGTACGGGAGGGCCGTACAGATACGCAGTATTTT. Its protein product is CASSDVREGRTDTQYF.